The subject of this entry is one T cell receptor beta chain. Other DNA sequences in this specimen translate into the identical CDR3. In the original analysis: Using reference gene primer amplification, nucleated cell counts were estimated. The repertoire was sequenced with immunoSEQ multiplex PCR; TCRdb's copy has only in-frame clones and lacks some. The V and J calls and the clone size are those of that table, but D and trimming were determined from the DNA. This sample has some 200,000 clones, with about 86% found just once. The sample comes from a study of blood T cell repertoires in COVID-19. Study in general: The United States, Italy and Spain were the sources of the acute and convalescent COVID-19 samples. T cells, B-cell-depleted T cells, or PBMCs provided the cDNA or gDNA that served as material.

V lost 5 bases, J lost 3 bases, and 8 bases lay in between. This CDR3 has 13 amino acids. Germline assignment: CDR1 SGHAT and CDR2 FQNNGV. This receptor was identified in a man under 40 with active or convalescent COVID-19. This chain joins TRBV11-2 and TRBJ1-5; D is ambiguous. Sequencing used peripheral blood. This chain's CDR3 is CASSPRLNQPQHF. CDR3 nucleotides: TGTGCCAGCAGCCCAAGACTCAATCAGCCCCAGCATTTT.